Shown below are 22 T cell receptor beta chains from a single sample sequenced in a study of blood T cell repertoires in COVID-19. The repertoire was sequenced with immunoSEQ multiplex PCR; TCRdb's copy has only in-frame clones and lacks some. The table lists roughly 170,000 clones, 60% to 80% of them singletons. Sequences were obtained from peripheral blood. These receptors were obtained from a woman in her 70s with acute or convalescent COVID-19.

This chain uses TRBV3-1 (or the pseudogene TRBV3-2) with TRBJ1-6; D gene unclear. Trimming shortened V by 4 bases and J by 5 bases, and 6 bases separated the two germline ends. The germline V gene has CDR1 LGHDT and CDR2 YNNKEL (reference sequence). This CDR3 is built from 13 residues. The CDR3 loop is CASSPFDNSPLHF. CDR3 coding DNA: TGTGCCAGCAGCCCTTTCGATAATTCACCCCTCCACTTT.

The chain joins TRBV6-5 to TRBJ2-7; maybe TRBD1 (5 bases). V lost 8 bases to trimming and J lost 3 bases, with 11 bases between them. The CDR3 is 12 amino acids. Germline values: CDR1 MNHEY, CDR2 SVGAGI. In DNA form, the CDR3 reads TGTGCCAGCGGGCAGGGCGACTACGAGCAGTACTTC. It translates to CASGQGDYEQYF.

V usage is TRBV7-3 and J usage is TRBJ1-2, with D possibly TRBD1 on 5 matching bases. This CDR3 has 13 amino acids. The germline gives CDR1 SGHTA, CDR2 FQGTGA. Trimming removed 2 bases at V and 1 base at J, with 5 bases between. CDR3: CASSLDSNYGYTF. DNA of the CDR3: TGTGCCAGCAGCTTAGACAGTAACTATGGCTACACCTTC.

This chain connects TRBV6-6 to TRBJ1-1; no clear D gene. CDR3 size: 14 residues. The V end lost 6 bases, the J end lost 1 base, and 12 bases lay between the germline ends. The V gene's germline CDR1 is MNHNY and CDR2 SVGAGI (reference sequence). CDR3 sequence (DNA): TGTGCCAGCAGGGCGGTCGACGAGAACACTGAAGCTTTCTTT. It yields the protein CASRAVDENTEAFF.

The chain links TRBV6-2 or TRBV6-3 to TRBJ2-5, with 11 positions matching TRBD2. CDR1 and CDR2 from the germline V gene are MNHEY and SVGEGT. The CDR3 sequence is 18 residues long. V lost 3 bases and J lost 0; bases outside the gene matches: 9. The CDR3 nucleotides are TGTGCCAGCAGTTATCGCCCGGGACTAGCGGCTTACCAAGAGACCCAGTACTTC. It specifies CASSYRPGLAAYQETQYF.

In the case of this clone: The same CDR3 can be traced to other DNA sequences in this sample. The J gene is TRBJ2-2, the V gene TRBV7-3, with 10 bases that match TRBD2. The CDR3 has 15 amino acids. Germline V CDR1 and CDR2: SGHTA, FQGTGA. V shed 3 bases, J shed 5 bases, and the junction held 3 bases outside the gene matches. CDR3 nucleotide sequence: TGTGCCAGCAGCTTGCTAGCGGGAGAGACCGGGGAGCTGTTTTTT. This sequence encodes CASSLLAGETGELFF.

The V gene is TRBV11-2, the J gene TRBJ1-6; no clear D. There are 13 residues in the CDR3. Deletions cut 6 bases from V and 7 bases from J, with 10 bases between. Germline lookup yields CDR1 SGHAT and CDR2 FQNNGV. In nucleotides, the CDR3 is TGTGCCAGCAGACAGTTTGGGAATTCACCCCTCCACTTT. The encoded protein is CASRQFGNSPLHF.

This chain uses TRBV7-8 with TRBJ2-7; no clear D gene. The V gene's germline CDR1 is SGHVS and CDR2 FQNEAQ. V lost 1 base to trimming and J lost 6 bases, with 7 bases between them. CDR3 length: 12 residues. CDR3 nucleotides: TGTGCCAGCAGCTTAGTAGTGCCCGAGCAGTACTTC. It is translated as CASSLVVPEQYF. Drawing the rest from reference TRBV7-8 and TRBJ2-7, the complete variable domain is GAGVSQSPRYKVAKRGQDVALRCDPISGHVSLFWYQQALGQGPEFLTYFQNEAQLDKSGLPSDRFFAERPEGSVSTLKIQRTQQEDSAVYLCASSLVVPEQYFGPGTRLTVT.

CDR3 sequence reads: CASSSWRLENTDTQYF. CDR3 nucleotides: TGTGCCAGCAGCTCTTGGAGGCTAGAAAACACAGATACGCAGTATTTT. This chain connects TRBV5-6 to TRBJ2-3; a possible D gene is TRBD2 (5 bases). Germline loops: CDR1 SGHDT, CDR2 YYEEEE. The CDR3 is 16 amino acids. V lost 3 bases and J 2 bases, leaving 16 bases between the germline ends.

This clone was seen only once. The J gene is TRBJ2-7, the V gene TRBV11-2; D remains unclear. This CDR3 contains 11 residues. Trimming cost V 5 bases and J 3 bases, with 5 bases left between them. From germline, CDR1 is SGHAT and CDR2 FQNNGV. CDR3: CASSRNYEQYF. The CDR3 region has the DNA TGTGCCAGCAGCCGTAACTACGAGCAGTACTTC.

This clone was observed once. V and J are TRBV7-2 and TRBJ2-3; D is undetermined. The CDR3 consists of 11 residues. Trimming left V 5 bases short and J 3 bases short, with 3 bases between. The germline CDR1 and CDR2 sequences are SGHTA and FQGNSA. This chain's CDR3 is CASSPTDTQYF. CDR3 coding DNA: TGTGCCAGCAGCCCGACAGATACGCAGTATTTT.

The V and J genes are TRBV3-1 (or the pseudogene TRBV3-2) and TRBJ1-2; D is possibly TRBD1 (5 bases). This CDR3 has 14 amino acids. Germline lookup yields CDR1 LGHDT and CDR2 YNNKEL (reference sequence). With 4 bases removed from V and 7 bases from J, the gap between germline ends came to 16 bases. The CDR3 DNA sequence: TGTGCCAGCAGCCCCCGGCAGGGAGGTGGTGGCTACACCTTC. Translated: CASSPRQGGGGYTF.

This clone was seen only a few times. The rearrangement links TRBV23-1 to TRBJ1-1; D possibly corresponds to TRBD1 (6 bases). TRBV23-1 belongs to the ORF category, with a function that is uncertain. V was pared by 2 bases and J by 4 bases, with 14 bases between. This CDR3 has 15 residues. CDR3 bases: TGCGCCAGCAGTCAACCCGCAGGACAGACCACTGAAGCTTTCTTT. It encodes CASSQPAGQTTEAFF.

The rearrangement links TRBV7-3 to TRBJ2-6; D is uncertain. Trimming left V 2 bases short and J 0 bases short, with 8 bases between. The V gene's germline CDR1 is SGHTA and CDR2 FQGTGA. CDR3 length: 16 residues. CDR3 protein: CASSLYTLSGANVLTF. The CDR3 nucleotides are TGTGCCAGCAGCTTATACACCCTCTCTGGGGCCAACGTCCTGACTTTC.

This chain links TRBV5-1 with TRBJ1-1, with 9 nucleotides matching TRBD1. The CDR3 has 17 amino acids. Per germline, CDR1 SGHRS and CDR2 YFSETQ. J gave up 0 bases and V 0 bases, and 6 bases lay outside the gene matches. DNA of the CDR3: TGCGCCAGCAGCTTGGTCGTCGGACAGGGGATGAACACTGAAGCTTTCTTT. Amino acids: CASSLVVGQGMNTEAFF.

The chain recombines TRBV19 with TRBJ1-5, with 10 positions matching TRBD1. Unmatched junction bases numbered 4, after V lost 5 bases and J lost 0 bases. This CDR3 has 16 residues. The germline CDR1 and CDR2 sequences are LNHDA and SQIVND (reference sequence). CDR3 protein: CASSGTGANSNQPQHF. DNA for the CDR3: TGTGCCAGTAGTGGGACAGGGGCTAATAGCAATCAGCCCCAGCATTTT.

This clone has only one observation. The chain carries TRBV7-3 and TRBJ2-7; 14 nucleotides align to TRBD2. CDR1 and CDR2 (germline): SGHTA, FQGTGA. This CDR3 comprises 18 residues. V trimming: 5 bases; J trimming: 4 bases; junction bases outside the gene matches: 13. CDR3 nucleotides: TGTGCCAGCAGCGTATCGACTAGCGGGAGGGCCAGATGGTACGAGCAGTACTTC. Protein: CASSVSTSGRARWYEQYF.

The CDR3, as DNA: TGTGCCAGCAGCTCAACCCTCGCGGGAAGGGTTCACAATGAGCAGTTCTTC. Protein: CASSSTLAGRVHNEQFF. The J gene is TRBJ2-1, the V gene TRBV3-1 (or the pseudogene TRBV3-2); TRBD2 might be the D (6 bases). V was clipped by 5 bases and J by 5 bases, with 22 bases between them. CDR3 length: 17 amino acids. The V gene's germline CDR1 is LGHDT and CDR2 YNNKEL (reference sequence).

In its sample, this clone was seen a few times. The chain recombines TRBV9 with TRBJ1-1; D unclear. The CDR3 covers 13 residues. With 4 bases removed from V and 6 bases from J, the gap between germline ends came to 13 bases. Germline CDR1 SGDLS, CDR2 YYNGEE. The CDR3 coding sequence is TGTGCCAGCAGCCAAGGAGGGTGGTCTGAAGCTTTCTTT. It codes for CASSQGGWSEAFF.

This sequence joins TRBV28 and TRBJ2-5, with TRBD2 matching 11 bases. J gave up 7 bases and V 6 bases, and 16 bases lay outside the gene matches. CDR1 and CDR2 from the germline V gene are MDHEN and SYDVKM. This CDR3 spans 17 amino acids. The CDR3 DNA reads TGTGCCAGCAGGGGCCGGCTACTAGCGGGAGTTGGGGGGACCCAGTACTTC. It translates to CASRGRLLAGVGGTQYF.

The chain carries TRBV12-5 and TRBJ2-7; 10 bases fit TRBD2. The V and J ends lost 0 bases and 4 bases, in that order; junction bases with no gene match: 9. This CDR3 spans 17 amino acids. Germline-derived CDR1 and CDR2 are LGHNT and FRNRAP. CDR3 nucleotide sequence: TGTGCTAGTGGTTTGGTATTCAAACTAGCGGGGATTTACGAGCAGTACTTC. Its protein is CASGLVFKLAGIYEQYF.

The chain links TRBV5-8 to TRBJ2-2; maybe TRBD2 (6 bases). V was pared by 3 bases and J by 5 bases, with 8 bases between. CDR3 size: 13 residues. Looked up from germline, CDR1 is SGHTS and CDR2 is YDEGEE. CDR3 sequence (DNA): TGTGCCAGCAGCTGGAGGGTAACCGGGGAGCTGTTTTTT. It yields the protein CASSWRVTGELFF.